The sequence of this TCR beta chain was determined in a study of regulatory T cells in long-lasting Graves disease. Broader study findings: TRBV28 was favored in persistent disease, as were TRBJ1-2 and TRBJ2-5. TCR diversity was lower in persistent than newly diagnosed Graves' disease.

Investigators prepared the TCR beta libraries by applying iRepertoire HTBI primers and Arm-PCR of CDR3 regions. TCRdb re-analysed the multiplex PCR reads in MiXCR, keeping a single row per CDR3 protein. The sample has over 400,000 distinct CDR3 sequences, approximately 15% seen once. Germline lookup yields CDR1 MGHDK and CDR2 SYGVNS. The CDR3 length is 15 residues. V was pared by 2 bases and J by 2 bases, with 13 bases between. Remarks on this clonotype: Its antigen is unknown.

Described time point: newly diagnosed GD, antithyroid drugs for less than 3 months. TCR sequences were obtained from RNA taken from PBMCs. Graves' disease was diagnosed by American Thyroid Association guidelines. The same sample was also studied in work on T cells in Graves' hyperthyroidism and ophthalmopathy. According to that study: Initially, a first-round RT-PCR of the TCR CDR3 employed the HTBI primer set.

This clonotype was sampled from a woman between 45 and 60 years old with Graves disease. The input for sequencing was peripheral blood mononuclear cells (PBMCs), taken at new diagnosis, from a patient treated with antithyroid drugs. The rearrangement joins TRBV25-1 to TRBJ2-7; D perhaps matches TRBD2 (5 bases). This chain's CDR3 is CASSETRVATYEQYF. The CDR3 DNA reads TGTGCCAGCAGTGAAACTAGGGTGGCCACCTACGAGCAGTACTTC.